This T cell receptor (beta chain) was captured in a study of T cell clonality in common variable immunodeficiency. Here immunoSEQ multiplex PCR was the method, and the copy in TCRdb shows in-frame clones only, minus some. The table records 80,000 or so clones without singletons, the ten largest covering about 0.8%. Overall study findings and caveats: The cause of increased CVID clonality remains unclear without subpopulation sequencing. Shared TCRbeta clones were fewer between CVID subjects than controls.

This clone was seen many times. The target antigen is unknown. The CDR3 end is not reached by the read, which stops 3 residues before it; the germline J gene fills it in. The CDR3 totals 15 residues. V was trimmed by 5 bases and J by 2 bases, leaving 16 bases between them. CDR1 and CDR2 (germline): SGHTA, FQGNSA. This TCR derives from a person between 18 and 69 years old in good health. The material sequenced was peripheral blood mononuclear cells. The chain joins TRBV7-2 to TRBJ2-7; D unclear. CDR3 sequence reads: CASSLQQRLTYEQYF. The CDR3 DNA, read in part, is TGTGCCAGCAGCCTCCAGCAGCGTCTCACCTACGAG.